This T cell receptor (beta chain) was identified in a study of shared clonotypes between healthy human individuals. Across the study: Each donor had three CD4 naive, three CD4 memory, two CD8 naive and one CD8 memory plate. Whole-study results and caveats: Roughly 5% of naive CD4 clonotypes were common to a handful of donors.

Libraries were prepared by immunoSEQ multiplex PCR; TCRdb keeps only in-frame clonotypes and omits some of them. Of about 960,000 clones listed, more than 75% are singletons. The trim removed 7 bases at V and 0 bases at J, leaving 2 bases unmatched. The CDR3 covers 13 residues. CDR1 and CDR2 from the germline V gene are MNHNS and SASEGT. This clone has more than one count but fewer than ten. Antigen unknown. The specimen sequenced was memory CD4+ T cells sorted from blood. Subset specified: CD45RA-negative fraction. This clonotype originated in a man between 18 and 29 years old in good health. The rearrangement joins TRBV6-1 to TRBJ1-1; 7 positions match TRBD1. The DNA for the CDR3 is TGTGCCAGCAAGACAGGGATGAACACTGAAGCTTTCTTT. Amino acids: CASKTGMNTEAFF.